These T cell receptor beta chains were read from a single sample in a study of cytomegalovirus exposure and HLA in healthy donors. Assay: immunoSEQ multiplex PCR; the TCRdb copy retains only in-frame clones and omits some. In the table there are about 97,000 clones, 50% to 70% of which are singletons. Source material: PBMCs. The receptors originated from a human donor in good health. Both conserved end residues are part of each CDR3. D genes are given only for firm matches. The listing skips clone size in some rows; elsewhere it reads once, few, many or a size class.

abundance	len	j_gene	v_gene	d_gene	CDR3nt	CDR3aa
NA	14	TRBJ2-1	TRBV6-1	TRBD2	TGTGCCAGCACGCGGGAGTTCACCTACAATGAGCAGTTCTTC	CASTREFTYNEQFF
few	14	TRBJ1-5	TRBV5-8	NA	TGTGCCAGCAACCGGGGGAACGGGAATCAGCCCCAGCATTTT	CASNRGNGNQPQHF
NA	15	TRBJ1-2	TRBV28	TRBD1	TGTGCCAGCAGCGGATTAGGGGGCGCAGTCTATGGCTACACCTTC	CASSGLGGAVYGYTF
NA	16	TRBJ2-2	TRBV4-1	TRBD2	TGCGCCAGCAGCCAAGAAGCGGGGACTCTTACCGGGGAGCTGTTTTTT	CASSQEAGTLTGELFF
NA	17	TRBJ2-4	TRBV5-1	TRBD2	TGCGCCAGCAGCTTGATTGGACTAGCGGGAGGCCAAGCCATTCAGTACTTC	CASSLIGLAGGQAIQYF
few	12	TRBJ2-7	TRBV6-5	TRBD2	TGTGCCAGCAGTAACAGCGGGAGTAAGCAGTACTTC	CASSNSGSKQYF
NA	15	TRBJ2-1	TRBV7-9	TRBD2	TGTGCCAGCAGCCACAAGGGACTAGAGTACAATGAGCAGTTCTTC	CASSHKGLEYNEQFF
NA	13	TRBJ1-2	TRBV6-5	NA	TGTGCCAGCAGTTCTACACAGACAGATGGCTACACCTTC	CASSSTQTDGYTF
NA	15	TRBJ2-5	TRBV27	NA	TGTGCCAGCAGCCCGGGGACGGCGGGGAAAGAGACCCAGTACTTC	CASSPGTAGKETQYF
NA	12	TRBJ2-1	TRBV7-9	NA	TGTGCCAGCAGCTTAACGGCCAGGGAGCAGTTCTTC	CASSLTAREQFF
NA	16	TRBJ2-1	TRBV7-2	TRBD2	TGTGCCAGCAGCTTGAGGACTAGCGGGAGACTCGATGAGCAGTTCTTC	CASSLRTSGRLDEQFF
NA	16	TRBJ2-4	TRBV6-6	TRBD1	TGTGCCAGCAGTCTAAACAGGGGTTTGGTCAAAAACATTCAGTACTTC	CASSLNRGLVKNIQYF
NA	17	TRBJ2-1	TRBV4-1	TRBD2	TGCGCCAGCAGCCGACGCGGACTAGCGGGGGGGAACAATGAGCAGTTCTTC	CASSRRGLAGGNNEQFF
NA	13	TRBJ2-7	TRBV27	TRBD2	TGTGCCAGCAGTGGACTAGCGGGAGGCGAGCAGTACTTC	CASSGLAGGEQYF
NA	13	TRBJ2-1	TRBV7-9	TRBD2	TGTGCCAGCAGCTTAGGGGTAGCGGGAGAGCGGTTCTTC	CASSLGVAGERFF
NA	11	TRBJ1-1	TRBV18	NA	TGTGCCAGCTCCCCCGACATTGAAGCTTTCTTT	CASSPDIEAFF
few	13	TRBJ1-1	TRBV18	TRBD1	TGTGCCAGCTCACCAACAGGGGACACTGAAGCTTTCTTT	CASSPTGDTEAFF
NA	13	TRBJ1-2	TRBV29-1	TRBD1	TGCAGCGTTGATCCCACAGGGGACCATGGCTACACCTTC	CSVDPTGDHGYTF
NA	13	TRBJ2-5	TRBV5-1	NA	TGCGCCAGCAGCTTGTGGGGGGAAGAGACCCAGTACTTC	CASSLWGEETQYF
NA	13	TRBJ1-2	TRBV27	TRBD1	TGTGCCAGCAGTTTAGGACAGGGCTTGGGCTACACCTTC	CASSLGQGLGYTF
NA	15	TRBJ1-4	TRBV4-2	TRBD1	TGTGCCAGCAGCCAAGTCGGGACAGAGTATGAAAAACTGTTTTTT	CASSQVGTEYEKLFF
few	17	TRBJ1-1	TRBV5-1	TRBD1	TGCGCCAGCAGCTTGGCCGGGACAGGCCTTACTCACACTGAAGCTTTCTTT	CASSLAGTGLTHTEAFF
NA	15	TRBJ1-4	TRBV5-4	TRBD1	TGTGCCAGCAGCACGCGGGACAGTCCAAATGAAAAACTGTTTTTT	CASSTRDSPNEKLFF
NA	12	TRBJ2-1	TRBV2	NA	TGTGCCAGCAGTCGTGACAGCGCTGAGCAGTTCTTC	CASSRDSAEQFF
NA	13	TRBJ2-2	TRBV6-5	NA	TGTGCCAGCAGTTTTACAGGGATCGGGGAGCTGTTTTTT	CASSFTGIGELFF
NA	18	TRBJ2-1	TRBV27	TRBD2	TGTGCCAGCAGTTTAAGGGGACTAGCGGGAGGCTGGTCCCATGAGCAGTTCTTC	CASSLRGLAGGWSHEQFF
NA	15	TRBJ1-5	TRBV28	TRBD1	TGTGCCAGTAGTTTATCTGGGACAGGGAATCAGCCCCAGCATTTT	CASSLSGTGNQPQHF
once	15	TRBJ2-7	TRBV10-2	TRBD1	TGCGCCAGCAGTGGTTCGACAGGGGGCTCGGGCGAGCAGTACTTC	CASSGSTGGSGEQYF
NA	15	TRBJ2-7	TRBV6-5	NA	TGTGCCAGCAGTTCCCCTGGTGGGAGCTCCTACGAGCAGTACTTC	CASSSPGGSSYEQYF
NA	13	TRBJ2-7	TRBV6-1	NA	TGTGCCAGCAGGGTGACGAGAGGGTACGAGCAGTACTTC	CASRVTRGYEQYF
NA	14	TRBJ2-2	TRBV19	NA	TGTGCCAGTAGACAAGATGCAGGGTACCGGGAGCTGTTTTTT	CASRQDAGYRELFF
few	15	TRBJ2-1	TRBV10-3	NA	TGTGCCATCAGTGAGGGTATCCGGCGGTACAATGAGCAGTTCTTC	CAISEGIRRYNEQFF
NA	12	TRBJ1-2	TRBV25-1	NA	TGTGCCAGCAGCCTTGCAGGTGGTGGCTACACCTTC	CASSLAGGGYTF
NA	16	TRBJ2-7	TRBV28	TRBD2	TGTGCCAGCAGTTTCCTCGGACTAGCGGACTCCTACGAGCAGTACTTC	CASSFLGLADSYEQYF
NA	13	TRBJ2-1	TRBV30	NA	TGTGCCTGGAGTGAGGGAGGATGGGATGAGCAGTTCTTC	CAWSEGGWDEQFF
NA	15	TRBJ1-5	TRBV27	NA	TGTGCCAGCAGTTGGAGGGGTAATGGCAATCAGCCCCAGCATTTT	CASSWRGNGNQPQHF
NA	14	TRBJ1-1	TRBV11-2	NA	TGTGCCAGCAGCTCGGAAACTATGAACACTGAAGCTTTCTTT	CASSSETMNTEAFF
NA	11	TRBJ2-3	TRBV6-1	NA	TGTGCCAGCAGTGAACTTGAGACGCAGTATTTT	CASSELETQYF
once	16	TRBJ2-7	TRBV18	NA	TGTGCCAGCTCACCACTCGGGGGAAAGGGGACCTACGAGCAGTACTTC	CASSPLGGKGTYEQYF
few	13	TRBJ2-7	TRBV6-5	TRBD1	TGTGCCAGCAGTTACCGGGACAGCTACGAGCAGTACTTC	CASSYRDSYEQYF
NA	17	TRBJ2-3	TRBV7-2	NA	TGTGCCAGCAGCTTACATACGCGCGGGGCTAGCACAGATACGCAGTATTTT	CASSLHTRGASTDTQYF
NA	15	TRBJ2-1	TRBV21-1	NA	TGTGCCAGCAGCAAAGCTCCGGGAGAGGTGTATGAGCAGTTCTTC	CASSKAPGEVYEQFF
NA	13	TRBJ2-7	TRBV5-1	TRBD1	TGCGCCAGCAGCTTCGGACAGGTCTACGAGCAGTACTTC	CASSFGQVYEQYF
NA	15	TRBJ2-7	TRBV6-5	TRBD1	TGTGCCAGCAGTTACTCTGGACAGGGGGCTTACGAGCAGTACTTC	CASSYSGQGAYEQYF
NA	14	TRBJ2-1	TRBV25-1	NA	TGTGCCAGCACAGCTAGCGACCGCGGGGATGAGCAGTTCTTC	CASTASDRGDEQFF
NA	20	TRBJ2-1	TRBV5-1	TRBD2	TGCGCCAGCAGCTTAGTAAGGCTAGCGGGAGGACCCAGCTCCTACAATGAGCAGTTCTTC	CASSLVRLAGGPSSYNEQFF
once	13	TRBJ2-7	TRBV27	NA	TGTGCCAGCAGTTTAAGACCCGGGTACGAGCAGTACTTC	CASSLRPGYEQYF
few	16	TRBJ2-1	TRBV7-9	TRBD2	TGTGCCAGCAGCGATCTAGCGGGGGCGCAAGACAATGAGCAGTTCTTC	CASSDLAGAQDNEQFF
NA	11	TRBJ1-2	TRBV13	TRBD1	TGTGCCACCTTGGACAGGGATGGCTACACCTTC	CATLDRDGYTF